The present TCR beta chain was sequenced within a study of T-cell memory formation after mild COVID-19. Study-wide results and limits: Most CD4+ clones that shrank were in CM and EM, while CD8+ ones turned up in EMRA.

For this clonotype: Antigen unknown.

V was pared by 4 bases and J by 2 bases, with 12 bases between. The CDR3 sequence is 15 residues long. Germline CDR1 is SNHLY and CDR2 is FYNNEI. From the 5' RACE reads, TCRdb called clonotypes with MiXCR, one entry per CDR3 protein. The table records fewer than 350,000 distinct CDR3 sequences, more than 15% of them present only once. Sequencing was done on a sample of PBMCs or a T cell subset sorted from them (not recorded which). This chain uses TRBV2 with TRBJ1-5, with a weak D call TRBD1 (6 bases). The sequence came from a young man who had mild COVID-19 (a few samples of this study predate the infection). Cell type and time point are not known. CDR3 DNA: TGTGCCAGCAGTGGCCAGGGGTCTGGCAATCAGCCCCAGCATTTT. It specifies CASSGQGSGNQPQHF.